Detailed here is one T cell receptor (beta chain). The antigen is not known. Germline V gene lookup returns CDR1 SGHTA and CDR2 FQGTGA. CDR3 length: 14 amino acids. The V and J ends lost 5 bases and 1 base, in that order; junction bases with no gene match: 4. This sample is part of a study of graft-versus-host responses after intestinal transplantation. Study summary: In this cohort, recipients had multivisceral, liver-intestinal, or isolated intestinal transplants. Every recipient underwent anti-thymocyte globulin induction, then tacrolimus and steroids for about three years. Findings and caveats of the study: Researchers found peak circulating GvH clone levels linked to early post-transplant HvG declines. Detection of GvH clones occurred in recipient marrow, and some had their first appearance in ileum or blood.

Libraries were prepared by immunoSEQ multiplex PCR; TCRdb keeps only in-frame clonotypes and omits some of them. Of roughly 92,000 clones in the sample, roughly 90% were seen once. The J gene is TRBJ1-1, the V gene TRBV7-3; 7 bases map to TRBD1. Sample: unstimulated CD4+ T cells sorted from spleen or lymph node cells, taken before intestinal transplant. The clonotype originates from a human donor who received an intestinal transplant. The CDR3, as DNA: TGTGCCAGCAGCCTGGACAGGCAGAACACTGAAGCTTTCTTT. Residues: CASSLDRQNTEAFF.